This T cell receptor (beta chain) is from a study of shared clonotypes between healthy human individuals. TCRdb's table, derived via immunoSEQ multiplex PCR, lists solely in-frame clones and lacks some. This table has millions of clones, 90% to 95% appearing once. Terminally differentiated effector memory CD45RA+ cells were excluded by CCR7 positive selection of CD45RO-negative cells. The V gene lost 6 bases and the J gene lost 3 bases, with 15 bases spanning the gap. CDR3 length: 15 residues. Germline V gene sequence: CDR1 SQVTM, CDR2 ANQGSEA. The rearrangement links TRBV29-1 to TRBJ1-6; possible D gene TRBD1, 6 bases. The source is a young man in good health. Some clones in this sample may be carry-over from other donors' samples. The sequencing sample was made of naive CD8+ T cells from PBMCs. This CDR3 reads CSVYPTGYYNSPLHF. The CDR3 coding sequence is TGCAGCGTCTACCCCACAGGGTACTATAATTCACCCCTCCACTTT. The full variable domain, its missing parts supplied by reference TRBV29-1 and TRBJ1-6, is SAVISQKPSRDICQRGTSLTIQCQVDSQVTMMFWYRQQPGQSLTLIATANQGSEATYESGFVIDKFPISRPNLTFSTLTVSNMSPEDSSIYLCSVYPTGYYNSPLHFGNGTRLTVT.